A single T cell receptor (beta chain) is shown here with its context. Its antigen is not known. The same CDR3 is also encoded by other DNA sequences in this sample. Libraries were prepared by immunoSEQ multiplex PCR; TCRdb keeps only in-frame clonotypes and omits some of them. The table shows fewer than 15,000 clones, with 70% to 85% occurring only once. This record belongs to a study of PD-1 blockade in classical Hodgkin lymphoma. Study-level findings and limits: The baseline diversity of complete responders showed similarity to that of newly diagnosed patients.

The CDR3 consists of 13 residues. The V and J ends lost 4 bases and 1 base respectively, with 8 bases between them. From germline, CDR1 is SGHNT and CDR2 YYREEE (reference sequence). Time point meaning: cycle 4 day 1 (C4D1), after more than five weeks of nivolumab. Exposure to brentuximab vedotin varied, and each patient had relapsed following autologous stem cell transplantation. Magnetic negative selection of thawed PBMCs was the method by which CD4+ T cells were purified. The TCR was taken from a human donor with classical Hodgkin lymphoma. Sequenced material: CD4+ T cells from blood, taken before the fourth cycle of nivolumab. This rearrangement joins TRBV5-4 to TRBJ2-5; no reliable D call. The CDR3: CASSLGPQETQYF. The DNA for the CDR3 is TGTGCCAGCAGCCTTGGACCCCAAGAGACCCAGTACTTC.